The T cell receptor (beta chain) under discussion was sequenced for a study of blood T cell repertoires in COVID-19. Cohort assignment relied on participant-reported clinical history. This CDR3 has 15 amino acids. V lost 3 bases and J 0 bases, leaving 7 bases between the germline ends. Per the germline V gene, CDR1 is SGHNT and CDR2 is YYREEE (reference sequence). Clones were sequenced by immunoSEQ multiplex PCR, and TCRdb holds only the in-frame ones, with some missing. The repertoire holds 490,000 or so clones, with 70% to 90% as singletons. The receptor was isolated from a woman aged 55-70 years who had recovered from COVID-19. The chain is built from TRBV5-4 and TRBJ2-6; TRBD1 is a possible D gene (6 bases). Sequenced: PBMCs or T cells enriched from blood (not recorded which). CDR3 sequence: CASSSRGSGANVLTF. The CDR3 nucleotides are TGTGCCAGCAGCTCCAGGGGCTCTGGGGCCAACGTCCTGACTTTC.